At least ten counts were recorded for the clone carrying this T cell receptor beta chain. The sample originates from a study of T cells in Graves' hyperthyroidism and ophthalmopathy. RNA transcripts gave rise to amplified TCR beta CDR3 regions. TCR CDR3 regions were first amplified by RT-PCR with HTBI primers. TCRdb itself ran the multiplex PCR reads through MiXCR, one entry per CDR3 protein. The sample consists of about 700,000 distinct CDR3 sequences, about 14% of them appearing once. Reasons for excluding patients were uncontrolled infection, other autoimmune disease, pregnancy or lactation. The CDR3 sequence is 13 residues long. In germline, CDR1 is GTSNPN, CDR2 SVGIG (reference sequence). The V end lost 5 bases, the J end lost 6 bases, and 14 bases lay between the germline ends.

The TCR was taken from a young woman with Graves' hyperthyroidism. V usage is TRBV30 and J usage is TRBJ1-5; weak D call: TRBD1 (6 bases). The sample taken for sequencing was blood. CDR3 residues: CAWSEQGAQPQHF. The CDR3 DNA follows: TGTGCCTGGTCAGAACAGGGAGCTCAGCCCCAGCATTTT.